This entry is about one TCR beta chain. This clone was observed a single time. What this receptor recognizes is not known. No quality values exist for individual bases; no much larger clone is one base distant. The data originate from a study of blood T cell repertoires in COVID-19 (dated by TCRdb to the early 2020s). The study in broad terms: Collaborator samples came from the United States, Italy and Spain and covered acute and convalescent phases of COVID-19. Sample metadata almost always included a de-identified subject ID, COVID-19 status, age in years and sex. The prospective study material was composed of cDNA or gDNA derived from T cells, B-cell-depleted T cells, or PBMCs. HLA class I and class II types, where available, came from metadata supplied by the sample provider rather than from assay-based typing. A freely available public database, intended as a resource for researchers studying the immune response to SARS-CoV-2, is where the repertoires were released. The samples were drawn from two sources: the first 160 participants of the ongoing ImmuneRACE study, and 1,200 or so subjects contributed by 6 global collaborators. Deeply sampled blood TCRbeta repertoires from subjects exposed to, actively infected with, or recovered from COVID-19 were included in the dataset.

Study-level results and caveats: How much clinical and demographic metadata was included differed by source and by participant, and the metadata was provided uncurated.

A second Seattle source provided samples from volunteer blood donors who had recovered from COVID-19. The collaborating institutions used their own protocols to collect whole blood in K2EDTA tubes. For TCRbeta analysis, collaborator samples were shipped as frozen whole blood, as isolated PBMCs, or as DNA extracted from either sample type. TCRbeta CDR3 regions were amplified from genomic DNA by means of the immunoSEQ Assay, a bias-controlled multiplex PCR. On the study's bioinformatics: The number of nucleated cells in each sample was estimated from the amplification of reference gene primers within the assay. To quantify the absolute abundance of each unique TCRbeta CDR3 rearrangement, sequence reads were collapsed and filtered. For each sample, productive Simpson clonality was calculated as the square root of Simpson's diversity index over productive rearrangements. Not all clones reach the TCRdb copy of this immuneACCESS table, which keeps in-frame sequences only. Checked studies attribute under half of the gap to unresolved V genes and leave the rest unexplained. The V and J calls and clone size are taken from that table; D and trimming were inferred from the DNA. The table for this sample lists about 280,000 clones; approximately 83% of them were counted only once. The ten largest clones capture 2% to 2.5% of the sample.

The germline V gene sets CDR1 to SGHDN and CDR2 to FVKESK. Trimmed from V: 3 bases; trimmed from J: 3 bases; junction bases lacking a gene match: 7. The CDR3 measures 15 amino acids from cysteine to phenylalanine. The kept DNA is CDR3 alone, 45 bases in frame from the first base. The specimen sequenced was peripheral blood. The V and J segments used are TRBV14 and TRBJ1-1, and 7 junctional nucleotides match TRBD1. The source is a woman in her twenties or thirties who had recovered from COVID-19. CDR3 loop: CASSQIQGLDTEAFF. DNA sequence: TGTGCCAGCAGCCAGATACAGGGGTTGGACACTGAAGCTTTCTTT.